This T cell receptor beta chain was captured by sequencing in a study of human CD8 memory T cell subsets (dated by TCRdb to about 2020). Context from the whole study: To assess how stem-like (TSTEM), progenitor exhausted-like (TPEX) and effector memory CD8+ T cell subsets are clonally related, the TCRbeta repertoires of these three subsets were compared. Six or seven donors each provided TSTEM, TPEX and effector memory subsets, from which TCRbeta repertoires were obtained.

Reads for this sample came from a NextSeq 550. A Human TCR Profiling Kit was used to prepare UMI-labeled 5' RACE TCRbeta libraries. The same number of PCR cycles was used to prepare all TCRbeta libraries in parallel. The original pipeline was this. Each TCRbeta library contained between about 2,800 and 20,000 functional CDR3beta clonotypes. MIGEC 1.2.9 was used for UMI extraction and consensus assembly, with at least three reads per UMI being required. MiXCR 3.0.3 was used to extract the in-frame CDR3beta repertoires. Diversity metrics were computed in VDJtools 1.2.1 after downsampling each sample to 42,000 randomly selected UMIs. Repertoire overlap metrics D, R and F2 were calculated in VDJtools for the top 3,000 clones of each sample pair. TCRdb reprocessed the reads, so every CDR3 protein sequence counts as one entry and DNA is not shown. TCRdb's processing, not the authors', yielded these V and J calls. This sample's listing comprises 10,000 or so distinct CDR3 sequences. The biggest ten clones account for roughly 15% of the sample.

The CDR3 goes from the cysteine to the phenylalanine over 15 residues. DNA is not recorded here. Via the germline V gene, CDR1 is MGHRA and CDR2 YSYEKL. CCR7+ PD-1- TIGIT- cells were classified as stem-like memory CD8+ T cells (TSTEM). Density gradient separation was used to isolate peripheral blood mononuclear cells from healthy donor buffy coats. Negative magnetic separation using EasySep or MojoSort CD8+ T cell isolation kits was how the study enriched total CD8+ T cells. For each subset, total RNA was extracted using an RNeasy Mini Kit from duplicate vials of over 120,000 sorted CD8+ T cells. The PBMCs were used either fresh or after being cryopreserved in fetal bovine serum with around 9.7% DMSO. Fluorescence-activated cell sorting on a FACSAria III was used to sort the CD8+ T cell subsets to purity. Study-level results and caveats: Chao1 estimates suggested greater repertoire diversity in TSTEM than in TPEX subsets, potentially reflecting a broader range of specificities. Although both stem-like subsets shared clonotypes with effector memory cells, the overlap between TSTEM and TPEX repertoires was minimal, suggesting distinct antigen spectra for the TSTEM and TPEX subsets. Sequencing was limited to TCRbeta chains, and the repertoire comparisons were based on 5 or 6 donors analyzed with paired t-tests and Bonferroni correction. Normalized Shannon-Wiener diversity was similarly high in TSTEM and TPEX subsets, while effector memory subsets were less diverse by comparison.

This clonotype is medium-sized (0.01 to 0.1%) by frequency; its count is not recorded. Its binding antigen is unknown. This chain is built from TRBV4-1 and TRBJ1-5; TCRdb lists TRBD1, though no DNA is available to test this call. This receptor was identified in a human donor in good health. Material for sequencing was CD8+ stem-like memory T cells (TSCM and TCM) sorted from PBMCs. The cell subset or site label, as the study defines it: stem-like memory CD8 T cells (TSTEM), CCR7+ PD-1- TIGIT-. For the CDR3, the sequence is CASSQDGTSNQPQHF.